Listed below are T cell receptor beta chains from one sample, sequenced in a study of patients and donors after allogeneic stem cell transplantation. MiXCR, run by TCRdb on the RT-PCR reads, gives a single entry per CDR3 protein. The table has about a million distinct CDR3 sequences, roughly 18% seen once. The sequenced sample consisted of blood, either unsorted or a sorted T cell fraction (not recorded which). All receptors come from a human donor who was either an allogeneic HSCT recipient or a stem cell or donor lymphocyte infusion donor (not recorded which). It is not recorded whose cells these are; they may come from a transplant donor. Each CDR3 is given with its conserved first and last residue. Each record gives: CDR3 length, D gene, clone size, J gene, V gene, CDR3 protein. The D gene is left open where the match is weak. Expanded clones get a size class; other rows say once, few or many, or leave the size out.

len: 15
d_gene: -
abundance: -
j_gene: TRBJ2-7
v_gene: TRBV4-2
CDR3aa: CAGSGTAGFAYEQYF

len: 14
d_gene: TRBD2
abundance: few
j_gene: TRBJ2-1
v_gene: TRBV20-1
CDR3aa: CSAPTGLAIDEQFF

len: 17
d_gene: TRBD1
abundance: few
j_gene: TRBJ2-1
v_gene: TRBV11-1
CDR3aa: CASSLLGTAISHNEQFF

len: 12
d_gene: -
abundance: -
j_gene: TRBJ2-7
v_gene: TRBV28
CDR3aa: CASSLGRAEQYF

len: 16
d_gene: -
abundance: few
j_gene: TRBJ2-2
v_gene: TRBV20-1
CDR3aa: CSARVGRGGPTGELFF

len: 14
d_gene: -
abundance: -
j_gene: TRBJ2-2
v_gene: TRBV9
CDR3aa: CASSIRTNTGELFF

len: 14
d_gene: -
abundance: -
j_gene: TRBJ2-2
v_gene: TRBV7-9
CDR3aa: CASSLDGAAGELFF

len: 14
d_gene: -
abundance: few
j_gene: TRBJ1-4
v_gene: TRBV5-5
CDR3aa: CASSPSLPNEKLFF

len: 13
d_gene: TRBD2
abundance: -
j_gene: TRBJ2-3
v_gene: TRBV27
CDR3aa: CASGPRGADTQYF

len: 15
d_gene: -
abundance: few
j_gene: TRBJ2-1
v_gene: TRBV2
CDR3aa: CASSDELASYNEQFF

len: 15
d_gene: TRBD1
abundance: few
j_gene: TRBJ2-2
v_gene: TRBV28
CDR3aa: CASSNRRQGAGELFF

len: 15
d_gene: -
abundance: -
j_gene: TRBJ2-1
v_gene: TRBV27
CDR3aa: CASSSFPSSYNEQFF

len: 14
d_gene: -
abundance: few
j_gene: TRBJ1-5
v_gene: TRBV2
CDR3aa: CASSDRPGNQPQHF

len: 15
d_gene: TRBD1
abundance: few
j_gene: TRBJ1-1
v_gene: TRBV29-1
CDR3aa: CSTLWTGGGNTEAFF

len: 17
d_gene: -
abundance: -
j_gene: TRBJ2-1
v_gene: TRBV12-3/TRBV12-4
CDR3aa: CASSLALGRGFDNEQFF

len: 14
d_gene: -
abundance: -
j_gene: TRBJ1-2
v_gene: TRBV15
CDR3aa: CATSRGRTVYGYTF

len: 14
d_gene: -
abundance: -
j_gene: TRBJ2-7
v_gene: TRBV5-6
CDR3aa: CASSLRQSLYEQYF

len: 16
d_gene: TRBD1
abundance: few
j_gene: TRBJ1-2
v_gene: TRBV20-1
CDR3aa: CSASVPGQGSLYGYTF

len: 17
d_gene: -
abundance: few
j_gene: TRBJ1-1
v_gene: TRBV12-3/TRBV12-4
CDR3aa: CASSLRGGPRMNTEAFF

len: 14
d_gene: TRBD2
abundance: few
j_gene: TRBJ2-1
v_gene: TRBV24-1
CDR3aa: CATEAGELSNEQFF

len: 12
d_gene: TRBD1
abundance: -
j_gene: TRBJ2-7
v_gene: TRBV12-3/TRBV12-4
CDR3aa: CASTEDRGEQYF

len: 16
d_gene: TRBD1
abundance: few
j_gene: TRBJ2-7
v_gene: TRBV18
CDR3aa: CASSPRTTDRGFEQYF

len: 13
d_gene: -
abundance: -
j_gene: TRBJ2-7
v_gene: TRBV4-3
CDR3aa: CASSQERGGEQYF

len: 16
d_gene: TRBD1
abundance: -
j_gene: TRBJ1-6
v_gene: TRBV20-1
CDR3aa: CSAISGGSGSGSPLHF

len: 16
d_gene: -
abundance: -
j_gene: TRBJ1-1
v_gene: TRBV3-1
CDR3aa: CASSQDLFFGDSEAFF

len: 15
d_gene: TRBD1
abundance: -
j_gene: TRBJ2-3
v_gene: TRBV5-6
CDR3aa: CASRVPGQATDTQYF

len: 14
d_gene: -
abundance: -
j_gene: TRBJ1-5
v_gene: TRBV6-1
CDR3aa: CASSPWVRNQPQHF

len: 15
d_gene: -
abundance: few
j_gene: TRBJ2-2
v_gene: TRBV28
CDR3aa: CASSLNTRNTGELFF

len: 16
d_gene: -
abundance: few
j_gene: TRBJ1-3
v_gene: TRBV5-5
CDR3aa: CASSLSVGDGGNTIYF

len: 15
d_gene: -
abundance: few
j_gene: TRBJ1-1
v_gene: TRBV7-9
CDR3aa: CASSLELGTGTEAFF

len: 15
d_gene: TRBD1
abundance: few
j_gene: TRBJ1-5
v_gene: TRBV24-1
CDR3aa: CATSDPGQLGQPQHF

len: 17
d_gene: TRBD2
abundance: -
j_gene: TRBJ2-7
v_gene: TRBV7-2
CDR3aa: CASSLRRGRERDYEQYF

len: 15
d_gene: -
abundance: few
j_gene: TRBJ1-5
v_gene: TRBV12-3/TRBV12-4
CDR3aa: CASGHHRVSNQPQHF

len: 14
d_gene: -
abundance: -
j_gene: TRBJ1-6
v_gene: TRBV20-1
CDR3aa: CSRRASSYNSPLHF

len: 15
d_gene: -
abundance: few
j_gene: TRBJ1-6
v_gene: TRBV5-1
CDR3aa: CASSPGTEYNSPLHF

len: 17
d_gene: TRBD1
abundance: -
j_gene: TRBJ1-2
v_gene: TRBV5-5
CDR3aa: CASSFIPPDRGTNGYTF

len: 13
d_gene: -
abundance: -
j_gene: TRBJ1-4
v_gene: TRBV29-1
CDR3aa: CSVARGGGEKLFF

len: 15
d_gene: TRBD1
abundance: few
j_gene: TRBJ1-3
v_gene: TRBV9
CDR3aa: CASSPPGTVRNTIYF

len: 15
d_gene: -
abundance: -
j_gene: TRBJ2-5
v_gene: TRBV7-8
CDR3aa: CASSPLGDLRETQYF

len: 12
d_gene: TRBD1
abundance: -
j_gene: TRBJ1-1
v_gene: TRBV30
CDR3aa: CAQGTAATEAFF

len: 17
d_gene: -
abundance: few
j_gene: TRBJ2-1
v_gene: TRBV11-1
CDR3aa: CTSSLLGPSRPYNEQFF

len: 15
d_gene: -
abundance: few
j_gene: TRBJ2-3
v_gene: TRBV29-1
CDR3aa: CSVVFRHHSTDTQYF

len: 15
d_gene: -
abundance: -
j_gene: TRBJ2-7
v_gene: TRBV7-3
CDR3aa: CASSQTGTRLGEQYF

len: 15
d_gene: TRBD1
abundance: -
j_gene: TRBJ2-7
v_gene: TRBV9
CDR3aa: CASSAQTGNNYEQYF

len: 15
d_gene: -
abundance: few
j_gene: TRBJ1-1
v_gene: TRBV5-1
CDR3aa: CASSLEGGSFAEAFF

len: 15
d_gene: -
abundance: -
j_gene: TRBJ2-7
v_gene: TRBV6-5
CDR3aa: CASSYSRDGSYEQYF

len: 16
d_gene: TRBD2
abundance: many
j_gene: TRBJ2-2
v_gene: TRBV10-3
CDR3aa: CAIKMTSGPNTGELFF

len: 12
d_gene: -
abundance: -
j_gene: TRBJ2-7
v_gene: TRBV2
CDR3aa: CASRSGEAEQYF

len: 13
d_gene: -
abundance: few
j_gene: TRBJ1-2
v_gene: TRBV7-9
CDR3aa: CASSLPSNYGYTF

len: 19
d_gene: TRBD1
abundance: few
j_gene: TRBJ1-2
v_gene: TRBV4-1
CDR3aa: CASSQVGRKVGDRGHGYTF

len: 17
d_gene: -
abundance: -
j_gene: TRBJ2-7
v_gene: TRBV2
CDR3aa: CASSENLWSAFSYEQYF